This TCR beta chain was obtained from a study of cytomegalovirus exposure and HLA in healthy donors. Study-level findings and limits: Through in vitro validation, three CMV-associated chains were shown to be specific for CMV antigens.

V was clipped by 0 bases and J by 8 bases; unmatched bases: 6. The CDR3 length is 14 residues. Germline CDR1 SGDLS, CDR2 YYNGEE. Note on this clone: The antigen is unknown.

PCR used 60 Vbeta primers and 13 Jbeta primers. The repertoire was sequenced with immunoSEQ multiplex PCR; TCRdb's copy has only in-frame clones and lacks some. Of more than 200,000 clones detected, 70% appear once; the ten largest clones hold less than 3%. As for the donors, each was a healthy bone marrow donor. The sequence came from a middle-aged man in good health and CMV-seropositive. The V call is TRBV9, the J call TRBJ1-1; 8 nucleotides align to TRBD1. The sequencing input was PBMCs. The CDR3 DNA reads TGTGCCAGCAGCGTAGGAGGACAGGGTTCCGAAGCTTTCTTT. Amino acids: CASSVGGQGSEAFF.